The 2 T cell receptor beta chains given below trace back to one sample, sequenced in a study of blood T cell repertoires in COVID-19. Method: immunoSEQ multiplex PCR; TCRdb's copy keeps in-frame clones and lacks some. There are around 240,000 clones in the sample; 75% to 90% occur only once, and approximately 2% lies in the top ten. What was sequenced was PBMCs or T cells enriched from blood (not recorded which). These receptors were taken from a woman in her forties or fifties who had recovered from COVID-19.

This clone was recorded once. This chain uses TRBV2 with TRBJ2-2; D remains unclear. Per the germline V gene, CDR1 is SNHLY and CDR2 is FYNNEI. The V and J ends lost 4 bases and 7 bases respectively, with 10 bases between them. The CDR3 has 13 amino acids. CDR3 in amino acids: CASSGEVVGELFF. CDR3 DNA sequence: TGTGCCAGCAGTGGAGAGGTGGTCGGGGAGCTGTTTTTT.

The rearrangement links TRBV7-9 to TRBJ2-3; TRBD2 matches at 7 bases. With V trimmed by 0 bases and J by 3 bases, 12 bases remained unmatched. Germline CDR1 is SEHNR and CDR2 is FQNEAQ (reference sequence). The CDR3 spans 18 residues. CDR3 amino acids: CASSLALPEAGVTDTQYF. In DNA form, the CDR3 reads TGTGCCAGCAGCTTAGCGCTCCCAGAGGCGGGAGTGACAGATACGCAGTATTTT.